This entry lists 22 T cell receptor beta chains sequenced from one sample in a study of shared clonotypes between healthy human individuals (dated by TCRdb to about 2020). The library was generated by the immunoSEQ multiplex PCR assay. TCRdb holds this immuneACCESS table with in-frame rearrangements only. Some clones are missing; in checked studies, unresolved V genes explain under half, and the rest has no known cause. Within this sample are about 980,000 clones, with 76% of them counted one time only. The leading ten clones occupy about 1.5% of the sample. Input material: memory CD4+ T cells sorted from blood. The intended sense of this specimen's cell subset or site label: CD45RA-negative fraction. Receptors were obtained from a man younger than 35 in good health.

The rearrangement uses TRBV6-1 and TRBJ1-5, with TRBD1 matching over 10 bases. With V trimmed by 2 bases and J by 0 bases, 10 bases remained unmatched. The CDR3 runs 19 residues. The germline V gene has CDR1 MNHNS and CDR2 SASEGT. Here the CDR3 reads CASSESGTGDRYSNQPQHF. CDR3 nucleotides: TGTGCCAGCAGTGAATCCGGGACAGGGGACAGATATAGCAATCAGCCCCAGCATTTT.

This chain links TRBV4-1 with TRBJ2-3; 14 bases match TRBD2. The germline gives CDR1 MGHRA, CDR2 YSYEKL. J gave up 4 bases and V 5 bases, and 5 bases lay outside the gene matches. This CDR3 contains 16 residues. For the CDR3, the DNA is TGCGCCAGCAGCATCAGACTAGCGGGGGGGCCAGATACGCAGTATTTT. Translated, it gives CASSIRLAGGPDTQYF.

The rearrangement joins TRBV15 to TRBJ2-7; 8 bases line up with TRBD1. CDR1 is LNHNV, CDR2 YYDKDF, per germline (reference sequence). V lost 3 bases, J lost 2 bases, and 3 bases stayed unmatched. The CDR3 spans 14 residues. The CDR3 protein is CATSSTGGTYEQYF. CDR3 nucleotide sequence: TGTGCCACCAGCAGTACAGGGGGAACCTACGAGCAGTACTTC.

The chain combines TRBV19 with TRBJ2-1, with 8 bases identical to TRBD2. The J segment lost 7 bases and the V segment lost 6 bases, leaving 11 bases of the junction unmatched. This CDR3 contains 15 residues. Germline-derived CDR1 and CDR2 are LNHDA and SQIVND (reference sequence). CDR3 region: CASREQGSGINEQFF. The DNA of the CDR3 is TGTGCCAGTAGAGAGCAGGGTAGCGGGATAAATGAGCAGTTCTTC.

The chain joins TRBV2 to TRBJ1-2; 9 nucleotides line up with TRBD1. J gave up 4 bases and V 6 bases, and 6 bases lay outside the gene matches. Germline V gene lookup returns CDR1 SNHLY and CDR2 FYNNEI. The CDR3 is 14 amino acids. CDR3 sequence: CASSSGQGPYGYTF. CDR3 DNA: TGTGCCAGCAGCTCGGGACAGGGTCCCTATGGCTACACCTTC.

This clone occurred a few times. This rearrangement joins TRBV2 to TRBJ1-1, with D possibly being TRBD1 (6 bases). Germline-derived CDR1 and CDR2 are SNHLY and FYNNEI. The CDR3 is made up of 14 amino acids. The V end was cut by 8 bases, the J end by 1 base, with 14 bases between. The CDR3 region has the DNA TGTGCCAGCGGGGGACTACAGGGGAACACTGAAGCTTTCTTT. Residues: CASGGLQGNTEAFF.

This clone was detected only a few times. The chain uses TRBV27 and TRBJ2-7; D not certain. This CDR3 is built from 14 residues. Trimming pared 3 bases from V and 5 bases from J, leaving 14 bases between. Germline V lookup: CDR1 MNHEY, CDR2 SMNVEV (reference sequence). CDR3 in DNA: TGTGCCAGCAGTTTCAGTCCCCAGTCCCACGAGCAGTACTTC. Translating gives CASSFSPQSHEQYF.

This clone has only a few counts. The chain recombines TRBV4-3 with TRBJ2-1; no definite D call. Trimming took 0 bases from V and 4 from J, leaving 7 bases between them. Germline CDR1 reads LGHNA; CDR2 reads YSLEER. The CDR3 runs to 14 residues. This CDR3 reads CASSQESGYNEQFF. As DNA, the CDR3 is TGCGCCAGCAGCCAAGAGTCCGGGTACAATGAGCAGTTCTTC.

The chain employs TRBV6-5 and TRBJ1-1, with D possibly TRBD1 on 5 matching bases. Per the germline V gene, CDR1 is MNHEY and CDR2 is SVGAGI. CDR3 length equals 13 residues. V was clipped by 8 bases and J by 5 bases, with 15 bases between them. The CDR3 DNA follows: TGTGCCAGCGTGGGACCGCGGGGGACTGAAGCTTTCTTT. It codes for CASVGPRGTEAFF.

Remarks on this clone: Other DNA sequences from this sample encode an identical CDR3 as well. The rearrangement uses TRBV11-2 and TRBJ2-7; D not resolved. This CDR3 is 13 amino acids long. Germline assignment: CDR1 SGHAT and CDR2 FQNNGV. V dropped 1 base and J dropped 1 base, with 5 bases sitting between them. CDR3 in amino acids: CASSLGVSYEQYF. The CDR3 DNA sequence: TGTGCCAGCAGCTTAGGAGTATCCTACGAGCAGTACTTC.

This chain uses TRBV5-1 with TRBJ1-1, with 8 bases that match TRBD1. The junction had 10 bases not matched to a gene; V was cut back by 5 bases and J by 1 base. In germline, CDR1 is SGHRS, CDR2 YFSETQ. This CDR3 has 16 residues. The CDR3 region is CASSRTADRANTEAFF. In DNA form, the CDR3 reads TGCGCCAGCAGTCGTACCGCGGACAGGGCGAACACTGAAGCTTTCTTT.

This chain joins TRBV9 and TRBJ1-1; D may be TRBD1 (6 bases). CDR1 SGDLS and CDR2 YYNGEE come from the germline V gene. V was shortened by 5 bases and J by 1 base, with 12 bases between the two germline ends. The CDR3 has 14 residues. The CDR3 reads CASSRGQKNTEAFF. DNA of the CDR3: TGTGCCAGCAGTCGCGGACAGAAGAACACTGAAGCTTTCTTT.

In this sample, this clone turned up many times. The sample has other DNA sequences that encode this CDR3 too. The CDR3 nucleotides read TGCGCCAGCAGCTTGGCTTTGGAGGAGACCCAGTACTTC. This encodes CASSLALEETQYF. V is TRBV5-1 and J is TRBJ2-5, with D uncertain. This CDR3 comprises 13 residues. Germline CDR1 is SGHRS and CDR2 is YFSETQ. V shed 0 bases and J shed 5 bases, with 8 bases lying between them.

The CDR3 DNA reads TGCGCCAGCAGCTTGGCTGGAGACTCTCGGGAGCAGTACTTC. This gives the protein CASSLAGDSREQYF. This chain connects TRBV5-1 to TRBJ2-7; unclear D gene. The CDR3 is 14 amino acids. Trimming cost V 0 bases and J 7 bases, with 14 bases left between them. The germline CDR1 and CDR2 sequences are SGHRS and YFSETQ.

This chain connects TRBV10-1 to TRBJ2-1, with 12 bases fitting TRBD2. V shed 7 bases, J shed 7 bases, and the junction held 8 bases outside the gene matches. Germline CDR1 is WNHNN and CDR2 is SYGVQD (reference sequence). The CDR3 spans 15 residues. The DNA of the CDR3 is TGCGCCAGCACTGAAGGACTAGCGGGGCATAATGAGCAGTTCTTC. Protein sequence: CASTEGLAGHNEQFF.

The V and J genes are TRBV25-1 and TRBJ2-7; D ambiguous. Germline CDR1 is MGHDK and CDR2 is SYGVNS. The CDR3 spans 13 residues. V lost 3 bases, J lost 0 bases, and 6 bases lay in between. The CDR3 region is CASSDTTSYEQYF. As DNA, the CDR3 is TGTGCCAGCAGTGATACGACCTCCTACGAGCAGTACTTC.

V is TRBV9 and J is TRBJ1-1; 9 bases fit TRBD1. Germline V CDR1 and CDR2: SGDLS, YYNGEE. This CDR3 contains 17 residues. Unmatched junction bases numbered 11, after V lost 1 base and J lost 4 bases. The CDR3 DNA sequence: TGTGCCAGCAGCGTAAGGGACAGGGTTACCACGGGCACTGAAGCTTTCTTT. Translation: CASSVRDRVTTGTEAFF.

This sequence joins TRBV5-4 and TRBJ2-2; D is unresolved. This CDR3 comprises 15 residues. V was pared by 0 bases and J by 4 bases, with 10 bases between. CDR1 is SGHNT, CDR2 YYREEE, per germline (reference sequence). CDR3 nucleotides: TGTGCCAGCAGCTTGGGAGGCGTGGTCACCGGGGAGCTGTTTTTT. The encoded protein is CASSLGGVVTGELFF.

V is TRBV6-6 and J is TRBJ2-2; D perhaps matches TRBD1 (5 bases). V was clipped by 10 bases and J by 6 bases, with 12 bases between them. The CDR3 extends over 12 amino acids. Germline lookup yields CDR1 MNHNY and CDR2 SVGAGI (reference sequence). CDR3 sequence reads: CATRAGPGELFF. The CDR3 DNA is TGTGCCACTAGGGCAGGGCCCGGGGAGCTGTTTTTT.

The chain links TRBV7-2 to TRBJ1-2; unclear D gene. The CDR3 covers 15 residues. Germline V gene sequence: CDR1 SGHTA, CDR2 FQGNSA. V lost 5 bases to trimming and J lost 4 bases, with 17 bases between them. The CDR3 spells CASSTGESGLYGYTF. The CDR3 DNA reads TGTGCCAGCAGCACCGGTGAATCTGGACTCTATGGCTACACCTTC.

V is TRBV13 and J is TRBJ2-3; tentatively, D is TRBD1 or TRBD2 (5 bases each). V lost 3 bases to trimming and J lost 1 base, with 20 bases between them. The germline gives CDR1 PRHDT, CDR2 FYEKMQ (reference sequence). This CDR3 spans 18 amino acids. CDR3 sequence (DNA): TGTGCCAGCAGCTTGTTGGGGGAGCGGTTATTTCGCACAGATACGCAGTATTTT. Protein product: CASSLLGERLFRTDTQYF.

V and J are TRBV21-1 and TRBJ2-7; TRBD1, the D gene given by the table, was not confirmed from the DNA. TRBV21-1 is recorded as a pseudogene. The CDR3 is 18 residues long. In DNA, the CDR3 is TGTGCCAGCAGCAAAGCGGGCGTGATGCGGGACAGGGCCTACGAGCAGTACTTC. Translated: CASSKAGVMRDRAYEQYF.